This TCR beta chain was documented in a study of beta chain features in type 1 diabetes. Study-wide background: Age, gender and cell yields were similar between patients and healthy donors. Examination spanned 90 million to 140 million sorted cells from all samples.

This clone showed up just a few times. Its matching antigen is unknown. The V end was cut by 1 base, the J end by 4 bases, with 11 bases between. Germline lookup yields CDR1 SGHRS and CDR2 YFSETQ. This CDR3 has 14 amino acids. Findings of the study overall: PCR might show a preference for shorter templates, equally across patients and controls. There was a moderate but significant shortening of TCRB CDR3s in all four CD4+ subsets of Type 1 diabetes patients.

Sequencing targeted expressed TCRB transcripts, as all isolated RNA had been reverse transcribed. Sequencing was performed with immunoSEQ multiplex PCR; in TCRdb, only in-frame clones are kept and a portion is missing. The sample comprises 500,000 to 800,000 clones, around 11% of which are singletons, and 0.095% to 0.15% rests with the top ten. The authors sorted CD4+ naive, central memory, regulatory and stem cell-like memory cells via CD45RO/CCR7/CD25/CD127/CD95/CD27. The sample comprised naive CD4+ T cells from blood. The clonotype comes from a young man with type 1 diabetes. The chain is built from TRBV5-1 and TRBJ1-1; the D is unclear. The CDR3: CASSLNGLGTEAFF. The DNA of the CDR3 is TGCGCCAGCAGCTTGAACGGGTTGGGCACTGAAGCTTTCTTT.